This T cell receptor (beta chain) was recovered during a study of identical twins. Study-wide findings and caveats: Excess low generation probability was seen in twin-shared out-of-frame alpha sequences.

CDR3 length: 12 residues. After removal of 7 bases from V and 1 base from J, the junction contained 1 base not matched to a gene. The germline CDR1 and CDR2 sequences are MDHEN and SYDVKM. Through template switching, a universal primer site was introduced, and the cDNA contained unique molecular identifiers. One entry per CDR3 protein results from TCRdb running MiXCR on the 5' RACE reads. Here the sample spans some 500,000 distinct CDR3 sequences, approximately 15% being singletons. In this sample, this clonotype turned up many times. Its cognate antigen is unknown. These data were also reused for a study on yellow fever vaccine responses in identical twins.

Sequenced: CD4+ T cells sorted from blood. V gene TRBV28 combines with J gene TRBJ2-7; TRBD1 agrees at 7 bases. The sequence was obtained from a young woman in good health. The CDR3 reads CASKQGSYEQYF. Here the CDR3 DNA reads TGTGCCAGCAAACAGGGGTCCTACGAGCAGTACTTC.